This T cell receptor beta chain was sequenced for a study of control samples from healthy donors and cancer patients. The data were produced by immunoSEQ multiplex PCR, yet TCRdb's version contains in-frame clones alone and is incomplete. The table shows about 150,000 clones, with approximately 91% occurring only once. Trimming removed 11 bases at V and 1 base at J, with 7 bases between. Germline CDR1 MNHEY, CDR2 SVGAGI. The CDR3 has 11 residues. The sample taken for sequencing was blood. The chain is built from TRBV6-5 and TRBJ2-3; D possibly corresponds to TRBD1 (5 bases). This TCR was sampled from a middle-aged woman in good health. CDR3 in amino acids: CAVTGTDTQYF. CDR3 in DNA: TGTGCCGTGACAGGCACAGATACGCAGTATTTT.